This T cell receptor beta chain comes out of a study of vaccination and CD4 T cells after COVID-19. Oncomine TCR Beta short-read sequencing was applied to DNA from cultured CD4+ T cells. Using its own MiXCR run on the PCR reads, TCRdb lists one record per CDR3 protein. The sample consists of 15,000 or so distinct CDR3 sequences, less than 70% of them appearing once. Indicated treatment: approximately nine-day PBMC culture with coronavirus spike peptide pools or control peptides (ViraFEST assay). Turning to this clonotype: Its cognate antigen is unknown.

This receptor was taken from a human donor who had recovered from COVID-19. The specimen sequenced was CD4+ T cells from blood, cultured in vitro.

CDR3 sequence (DNA): TGTGCCAGCAATCCCCGCGGGCTGGACACCGGGGAGCTGTTTTTT. Translated, it gives CASNPRGLDTGELFF. The chain carries TRBV27 and TRBJ2-2; TRBD2 might be the D (5 bases). V lost 7 bases and J 3 bases, leaving 15 bases between the germline ends. Germline V lookup: CDR1 MNHEY, CDR2 SMNVEV (reference sequence). This CDR3 has 15 residues.